The entry below describes one T cell receptor beta chain. One base away lies a much larger clone, so this may be a sequencing read error. There are 13 residues in the CDR3. CDR1 is SGHAT and CDR2 is FQDESV in the germline V gene (reference sequence). Trimming removed 11 bases at V and 0 bases at J, with 11 bases between. The record originates from a study of human T cells and chemical hapten exposure. Time point of the sample: pre-sensitization, week 0. The treatment here: therapeutic diphenylcyclopropenone sensitization with weekly scalp DPC. One entry per CDR3 protein, called by TCRdb with MiXCR from the RACE reads. This sample has 85,000 to 100,000 distinct CDR3 sequences; 9.5% to 14% occur once, and the top ten carry about 3%.

The sequenced sample was whole blood, obtained in connection with sensitization to the hapten diphenylcyclopropenone (DPC). The chain recombines TRBV11-1 with TRBJ1-3; D unresolved. This receptor was identified in a woman aged 55-69 years with alopecia areata. Some clones in this sample may be carry-over from other donors' samples. The CDR3 DNA reads as TGTGCCTCGGCCGGGGACTCTGGAAACACCATATATTTT. This encodes CASAGDSGNTIYF.